These T cell receptor beta chains were read from a single sample in a study of cytomegalovirus exposure and HLA in healthy donors. The repertoire was sequenced with immunoSEQ multiplex PCR; TCRdb's copy has only in-frame clones and lacks some. The sample carries 150,000 to 200,000 clones, about 72% recorded once. The specimen sequenced was PBMCs. These receptors were obtained from a man in his 60s in good health and CMV-seronegative. CDR3s include the opening cysteine and the closing phenylalanine or tryptophan. The order of the fields is clone size, V gene, D gene, J gene, CDR3 protein, CDR3 DNA. A D gene is named only where the DNA matches it firmly. Clone sizes are given selectively: once, few, many, or a class where the clone is expanded.

abundance: NA
v_gene: TRBV5-6
d_gene: NA
j_gene: TRBJ1-4
CDR3aa: CASSLSGSTNEKLFF
CDR3nt: TGTGCCAGCAGCTTGAGCGGGTCAACTAATGAAAAACTGTTTTTT

abundance: NA
v_gene: TRBV4-3
d_gene: TRBD1
j_gene: TRBJ2-7
CDR3aa: CASSQEGTAYYEQYF
CDR3nt: TGCGCCAGCAGCCAAGAGGGGACAGCTTACTACGAGCAGTACTTC

abundance: NA
v_gene: TRBV18
d_gene: NA
j_gene: TRBJ1-2
CDR3aa: CASSPTGGVGYTF
CDR3nt: TGTGCCAGCTCACCGACGGGAGGGGTTGGCTACACCTTC

abundance: NA
v_gene: TRBV7-2
d_gene: TRBD2
j_gene: TRBJ2-3
CDR3aa: CASRQAGGYTDTQYF
CDR3nt: TGTGCCAGCAGGCAAGCGGGGGGTTACACAGATACGCAGTATTTT

abundance: NA
v_gene: TRBV15
d_gene: TRBD1
j_gene: TRBJ1-2
CDR3aa: CATSRWDRVDGYTF
CDR3nt: TGTGCCACCAGCAGGTGGGACAGGGTCGATGGCTACACCTTC

abundance: few
v_gene: TRBV9
d_gene: TRBD1
j_gene: TRBJ2-7
CDR3aa: CASSVAETGAVYEQYF
CDR3nt: TGTGCCAGCAGCGTAGCCGAAACAGGGGCGGTCTACGAGCAGTACTTC

abundance: NA
v_gene: TRBV5-8
d_gene: TRBD1
j_gene: TRBJ1-4
CDR3aa: CASSLDRGRATNEKLFF
CDR3nt: TGTGCCAGCAGCTTGGACAGGGGGCGGGCAACTAATGAAAAACTGTTTTTT

abundance: NA
v_gene: TRBV19
d_gene: NA
j_gene: TRBJ1-5
CDR3aa: CASSQRTDYTQPQHF
CDR3nt: TGTGCCAGTAGCCAACGGACAGACTATACTCAGCCCCAGCATTTT

abundance: NA
v_gene: TRBV11-2
d_gene: TRBD1
j_gene: TRBJ1-4
CDR3aa: CASSLTGGIGMGEKLFF
CDR3nt: TGTGCCAGCAGCCTGACAGGGGGCATCGGAATGGGTGAAAAACTGTTTTTT

abundance: NA
v_gene: TRBV10-3
d_gene: TRBD2
j_gene: TRBJ2-3
CDR3aa: CAISETLAGGSDTQYF
CDR3nt: TGTGCCATCAGTGAGACACTAGCGGGGGGTTCAGATACGCAGTATTTT

abundance: NA
v_gene: TRBV9
d_gene: TRBD2
j_gene: TRBJ2-1
CDR3aa: CASSVAGTSGRNEQFF
CDR3nt: TGTGCCAGCAGCGTAGCTGGGACTAGCGGGAGAAATGAGCAGTTCTTC

abundance: few
v_gene: TRBV5-1
d_gene: NA
j_gene: TRBJ2-3
CDR3aa: CASSLGAPGDTQYF
CDR3nt: TGCGCCAGCAGCTTGGGGGCCCCTGGGGATACGCAGTATTTT

abundance: NA
v_gene: TRBV29-1
d_gene: TRBD2
j_gene: TRBJ2-5
CDR3aa: CSVEFAGGNVGTQYF
CDR3nt: TGCAGCGTTGAATTTGCGGGGGGCAACGTCGGGACCCAGTACTTC

abundance: NA
v_gene: TRBV7-9
d_gene: TRBD1
j_gene: TRBJ2-1
CDR3aa: CASRFNPGQGDNEQFF
CDR3nt: TGTGCCAGCAGATTCAACCCGGGACAGGGGGACAATGAGCAGTTCTTC

abundance: few
v_gene: TRBV30
d_gene: TRBD2
j_gene: TRBJ2-5
CDR3aa: CAWSVRLAGVETQYF
CDR3nt: TGTGCCTGGAGTGTACGTCTAGCGGGGGTGGAGACCCAGTACTTC

abundance: few
v_gene: TRBV19
d_gene: NA
j_gene: TRBJ1-6
CDR3aa: CATRRGVGNSPLHF
CDR3nt: TGTGCCACTAGGCGGGGAGTAGGTAATTCACCCCTCCACTTT

abundance: few
v_gene: TRBV9
d_gene: TRBD1
j_gene: TRBJ1-1
CDR3aa: CASSPRQGSSEAFF
CDR3nt: TGTGCCAGCAGCCCCCGACAGGGTTCCTCAGAAGCTTTCTTT

abundance: NA
v_gene: TRBV7-2
d_gene: TRBD2
j_gene: TRBJ2-5
CDR3aa: CASSLVLAGVKTQYF
CDR3nt: TGTGCCAGCAGCTTAGTACTAGCGGGAGTGAAGACCCAGTACTTC

abundance: NA
v_gene: TRBV21-1
d_gene: NA
j_gene: TRBJ2-3
CDR3aa: CASNSDPKNRGRTDTQYF
CDR3nt: TGTGCCAGCAACTCTGATCCCAAAAACAGGGGACGCACAGATACGCAGTATTTT

abundance: NA
v_gene: TRBV5-4
d_gene: NA
j_gene: TRBJ2-1
CDR3aa: CASRPAGLLYNEQFF
CDR3nt: TGTGCCAGCAGACCTGCTGGGCTACTCTACAATGAGCAGTTCTTC

abundance: NA
v_gene: TRBV19
d_gene: NA
j_gene: TRBJ1-3
CDR3aa: CASSMGSIISGNTIYF
CDR3nt: TGTGCCAGTAGTATGGGGAGTATCATCTCTGGAAACACCATATATTTT

abundance: NA
v_gene: TRBV10-3
d_gene: NA
j_gene: TRBJ1-2
CDR3aa: CAISEGAGLANYGYTF
CDR3nt: TGTGCCATCAGTGAGGGTGCAGGGCTAGCTAACTATGGCTACACCTTC

abundance: once
v_gene: TRBV2
d_gene: NA
j_gene: TRBJ1-2
CDR3aa: CASRLGPLYGYTF
CDR3nt: TGTGCCAGCAGACTAGGTCCCCTCTATGGCTACACCTTC

abundance: NA
v_gene: TRBV7-2
d_gene: NA
j_gene: TRBJ2-5
CDR3aa: CASSLRRQETQYF
CDR3nt: TGTGCCAGCAGCTTAAGGAGGCAAGAGACCCAGTACTTC

abundance: NA
v_gene: TRBV5-4
d_gene: TRBD2
j_gene: TRBJ2-1
CDR3aa: CASSTPSGRSYNEQFF
CDR3nt: TGTGCCAGCAGCACTCCCAGCGGGAGGTCCTACAATGAGCAGTTCTTC

abundance: NA
v_gene: TRBV5-4
d_gene: TRBD2
j_gene: TRBJ2-1
CDR3aa: CASSPKRLAGGNEQFF
CDR3nt: TGTGCCAGCAGCCCTAAACGACTAGCGGGAGGAAATGAGCAGTTCTTC

abundance: NA
v_gene: TRBV18
d_gene: TRBD1
j_gene: TRBJ1-4
CDR3aa: CASSPDRGQEKLFF
CDR3nt: TGTGCCAGCTCACCCGACAGGGGGCAGGAAAAACTGTTTTTT

abundance: NA
v_gene: TRBV2
d_gene: NA
j_gene: TRBJ1-5
CDR3aa: CASSLGSQYSNQPQHF
CDR3nt: TGTGCCAGCAGTTTGGGCAGTCAATATAGCAATCAGCCCCAGCATTTT

abundance: NA
v_gene: TRBV9
d_gene: TRBD2
j_gene: TRBJ2-3
CDR3aa: CASSVGGGAGSFTDTQYF
CDR3nt: TGTGCCAGCAGCGTAGGCGGGGGGGCCGGTTCTTTCACAGATACGCAGTATTTT

abundance: NA
v_gene: TRBV7-2
d_gene: TRBD2
j_gene: TRBJ2-5
CDR3aa: CASNPSGGALETQYF
CDR3nt: TGTGCCAGCAACCCTAGCGGGGGGGCACTGGAGACCCAGTACTTC

abundance: NA
v_gene: TRBV28
d_gene: NA
j_gene: TRBJ2-2
CDR3aa: CASNSQVTGELFF
CDR3nt: TGTGCCAGCAATTCACAGGTTACCGGGGAGCTGTTTTTT

abundance: NA
v_gene: TRBV7-9
d_gene: TRBD1
j_gene: TRBJ1-2
CDR3aa: CASSVGQGRYTF
CDR3nt: TGTGCCAGCAGCGTAGGACAGGGTCGCTACACCTTC

abundance: NA
v_gene: TRBV30
d_gene: TRBD2
j_gene: TRBJ2-5
CDR3aa: CAWGGGETQYF
CDR3nt: TGTGCCTGGGGGGGAGGGGAGACCCAGTACTTC

abundance: NA
v_gene: TRBV7-2
d_gene: TRBD2
j_gene: TRBJ2-5
CDR3aa: CASSFGSGEETQYF
CDR3nt: TGTGCCAGCAGCTTTGGTAGCGGGGAAGAGACCCAGTACTTC

abundance: NA
v_gene: TRBV28
d_gene: NA
j_gene: TRBJ2-5
CDR3aa: CTSSRDRPQETQYF
CDR3nt: TGTACCAGCAGTCGTGACAGGCCCCAAGAGACCCAGTACTTC

abundance: NA
v_gene: TRBV2
d_gene: TRBD2
j_gene: TRBJ2-5
CDR3aa: CASSEAAGGRETQYF
CDR3nt: TGTGCCAGCAGTGAAGCAGCGGGGGGCCGGGAGACCCAGTACTTC

abundance: few
v_gene: TRBV5-5
d_gene: TRBD2
j_gene: TRBJ2-1
CDR3aa: CASSLRDYYNEQFF
CDR3nt: TGTGCCAGCAGCTTGCGGGACTACTACAATGAGCAGTTCTTC

abundance: NA
v_gene: TRBV5-5
d_gene: NA
j_gene: TRBJ1-3
CDR3aa: CASSPGWGFGNTIYF
CDR3nt: TGTGCCAGCAGCCCGGGGTGGGGTTTTGGAAACACCATATATTTT

abundance: NA
v_gene: TRBV15
d_gene: NA
j_gene: TRBJ2-2
CDR3aa: CATSRAYRHQDRTAVGTGELFF
CDR3nt: TGTGCCACCAGCAGAGCCTACAGACACCAAGACCGGACAGCCGTCGGCACCGGGGAGCTGTTTTTT

abundance: NA
v_gene: TRBV11-3
d_gene: TRBD1
j_gene: TRBJ1-1
CDR3aa: CASSLNPGQRIPLNTEAFF
CDR3nt: TGTGCCAGCAGCTTAAATCCGGGACAGAGGATTCCTTTGAACACTGAAGCTTTCTTT

abundance: NA
v_gene: TRBV2
d_gene: TRBD1
j_gene: TRBJ1-1
CDR3aa: CARNTGGTEAFF
CDR3nt: TGTGCCAGAAATACAGGGGGCACTGAAGCTTTCTTT

abundance: NA
v_gene: TRBV5-1
d_gene: TRBD1
j_gene: TRBJ2-7
CDR3aa: CASSVGQGFYEQYF
CDR3nt: TGCGCCAGCAGCGTGGGACAGGGGTTCTACGAGCAGTACTTC

abundance: NA
v_gene: TRBV6-1
d_gene: NA
j_gene: TRBJ2-3
CDR3aa: CASSDLAASSTDTQYF
CDR3nt: TGTGCCAGCAGTGACTTGGCGGCTAGCAGCACAGATACGCAGTATTTT

abundance: NA
v_gene: TRBV7-9
d_gene: TRBD2
j_gene: TRBJ2-1
CDR3aa: CASSPPGLAPNEQFF
CDR3nt: TGTGCCAGCAGCCCCCCGGGACTAGCGCCAAATGAGCAGTTCTTC